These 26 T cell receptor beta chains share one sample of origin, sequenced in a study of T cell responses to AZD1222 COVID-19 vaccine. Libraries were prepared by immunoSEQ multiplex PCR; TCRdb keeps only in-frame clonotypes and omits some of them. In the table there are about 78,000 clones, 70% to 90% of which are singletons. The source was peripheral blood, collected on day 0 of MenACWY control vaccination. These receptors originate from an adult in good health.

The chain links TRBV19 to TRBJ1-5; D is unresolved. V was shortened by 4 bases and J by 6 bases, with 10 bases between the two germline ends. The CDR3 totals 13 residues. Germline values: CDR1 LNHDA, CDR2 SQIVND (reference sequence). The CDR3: CASSTTEGQPQHF. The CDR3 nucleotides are TGTGCCAGTAGTACTACCGAGGGTCAGCCCCAGCATTTT.

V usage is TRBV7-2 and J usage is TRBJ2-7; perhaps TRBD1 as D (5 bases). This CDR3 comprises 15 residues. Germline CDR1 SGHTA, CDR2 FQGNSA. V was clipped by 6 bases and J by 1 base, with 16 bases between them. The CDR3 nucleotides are TGTGCCAGCAGACGGCCTCAGGGCCCTTCCTACGAGCAGTACTTC. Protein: CASRRPQGPSYEQYF.

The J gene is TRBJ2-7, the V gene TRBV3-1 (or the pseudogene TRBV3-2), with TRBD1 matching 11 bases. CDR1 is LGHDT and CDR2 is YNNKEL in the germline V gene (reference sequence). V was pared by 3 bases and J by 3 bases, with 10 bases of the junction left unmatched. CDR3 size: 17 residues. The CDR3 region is CASSQASGTGGIYEQYF. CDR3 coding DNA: TGTGCCAGCAGCCAGGCCTCCGGGACAGGGGGGATCTACGAGCAGTACTTC.

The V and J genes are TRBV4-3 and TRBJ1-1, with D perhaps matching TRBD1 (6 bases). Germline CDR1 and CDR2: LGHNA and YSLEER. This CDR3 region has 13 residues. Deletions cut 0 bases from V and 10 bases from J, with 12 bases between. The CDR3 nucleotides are TGCGCCAGCAGCCAAGATACGGGGGCTCGAGCTTTCTTT. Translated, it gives CASSQDTGARAFF.

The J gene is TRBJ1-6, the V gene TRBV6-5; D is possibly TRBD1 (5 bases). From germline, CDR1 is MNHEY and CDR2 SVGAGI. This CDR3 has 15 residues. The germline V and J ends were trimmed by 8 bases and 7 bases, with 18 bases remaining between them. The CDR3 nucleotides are TGTGCCAGCCTCACCACATGGGGGTCCAATTCACCCCTCCACTTT. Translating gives CASLTTWGSNSPLHF.

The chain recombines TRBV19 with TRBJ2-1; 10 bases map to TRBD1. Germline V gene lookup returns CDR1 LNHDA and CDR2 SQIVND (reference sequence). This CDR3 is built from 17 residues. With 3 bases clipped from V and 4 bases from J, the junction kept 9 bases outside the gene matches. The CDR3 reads CASSILLGDRGYNEQFF. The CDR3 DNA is TGTGCCAGTAGTATTTTGTTGGGGGACAGGGGTTACAATGAGCAGTTCTTC.

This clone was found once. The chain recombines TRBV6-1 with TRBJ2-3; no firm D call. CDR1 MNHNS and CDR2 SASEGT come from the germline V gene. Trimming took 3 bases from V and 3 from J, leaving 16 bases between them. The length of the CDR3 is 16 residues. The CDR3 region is CASSDAVSQQTDTQYF. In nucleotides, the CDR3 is TGTGCCAGCAGTGATGCGGTTTCCCAACAAACAGATACGCAGTATTTT.

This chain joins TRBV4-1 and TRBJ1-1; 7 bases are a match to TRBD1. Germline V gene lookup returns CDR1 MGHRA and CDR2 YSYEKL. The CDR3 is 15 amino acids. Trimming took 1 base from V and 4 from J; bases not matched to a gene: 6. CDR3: CASSQVIGTVTEAFF. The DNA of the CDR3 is TGCGCCAGCAGCCAAGTCATAGGGACAGTCACTGAAGCTTTCTTT.

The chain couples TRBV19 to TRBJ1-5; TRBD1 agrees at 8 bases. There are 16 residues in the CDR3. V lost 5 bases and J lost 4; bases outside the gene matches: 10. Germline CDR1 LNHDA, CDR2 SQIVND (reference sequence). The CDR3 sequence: CASSAGQGGGNQPQHF. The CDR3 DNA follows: TGTGCCAGTAGTGCAGGACAGGGTGGAGGGAATCAGCCCCAGCATTTT.

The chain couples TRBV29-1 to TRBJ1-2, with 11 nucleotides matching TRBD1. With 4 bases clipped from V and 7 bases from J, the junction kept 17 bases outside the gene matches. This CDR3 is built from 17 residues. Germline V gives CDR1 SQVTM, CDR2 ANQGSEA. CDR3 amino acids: CSVGTGIAAGQGGGYTF. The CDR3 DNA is TGCAGCGTTGGAACCGGGATTGCGGCGGGACAGGGGGGTGGCTACACCTTC.

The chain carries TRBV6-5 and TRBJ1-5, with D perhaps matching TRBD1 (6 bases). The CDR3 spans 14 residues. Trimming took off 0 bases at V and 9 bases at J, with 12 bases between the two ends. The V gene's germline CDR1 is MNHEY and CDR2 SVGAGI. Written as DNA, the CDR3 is TGTGCCAGCAGTTACTCGCCAGGGGATCGGCCCCAGCATTTT. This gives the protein CASSYSPGDRPQHF.

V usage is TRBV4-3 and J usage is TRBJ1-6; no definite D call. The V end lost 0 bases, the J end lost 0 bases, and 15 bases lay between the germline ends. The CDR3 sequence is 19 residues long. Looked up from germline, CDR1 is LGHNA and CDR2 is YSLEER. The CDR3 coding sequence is TGCGCCAGCAGCCAAGAGTCCCCAGGCGCCAGCTCCTATAATTCACCCCTCCACTTT. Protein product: CASSQESPGASSYNSPLHF.

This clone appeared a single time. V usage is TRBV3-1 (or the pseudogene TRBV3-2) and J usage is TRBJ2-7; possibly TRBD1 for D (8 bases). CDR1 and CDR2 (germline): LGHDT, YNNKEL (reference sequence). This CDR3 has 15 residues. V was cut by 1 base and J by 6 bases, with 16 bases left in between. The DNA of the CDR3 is TGTGCCAGCAGCCAAGCAGCACAGGGGGAGGGCGAGCAGTACTTC. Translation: CASSQAAQGEGEQYF.

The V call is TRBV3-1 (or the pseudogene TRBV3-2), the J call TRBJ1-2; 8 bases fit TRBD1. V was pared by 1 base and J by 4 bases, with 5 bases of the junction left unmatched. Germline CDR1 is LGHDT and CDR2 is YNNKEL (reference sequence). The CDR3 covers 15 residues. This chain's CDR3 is CASSQAGTGPYGYTF. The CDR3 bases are TGTGCCAGCAGCCAAGCTGGGACAGGTCCCTATGGCTACACCTTC.

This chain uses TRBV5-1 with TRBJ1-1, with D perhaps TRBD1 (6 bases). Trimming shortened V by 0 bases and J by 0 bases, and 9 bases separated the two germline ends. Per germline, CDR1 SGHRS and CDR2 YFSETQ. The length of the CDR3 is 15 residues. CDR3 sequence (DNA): TGCGCCAGCAGCTTGGACGGACAGATGAACACTGAAGCTTTCTTT. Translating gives CASSLDGQMNTEAFF.

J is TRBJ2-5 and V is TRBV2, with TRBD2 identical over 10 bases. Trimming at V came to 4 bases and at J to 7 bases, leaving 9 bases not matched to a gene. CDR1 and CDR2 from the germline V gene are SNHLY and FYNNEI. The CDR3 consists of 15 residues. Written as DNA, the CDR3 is TGTGCCAGCAGTGTAGCTAGCGGGGGTTCAGGGACCCAGTACTTC. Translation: CASSVASGGSGTQYF.

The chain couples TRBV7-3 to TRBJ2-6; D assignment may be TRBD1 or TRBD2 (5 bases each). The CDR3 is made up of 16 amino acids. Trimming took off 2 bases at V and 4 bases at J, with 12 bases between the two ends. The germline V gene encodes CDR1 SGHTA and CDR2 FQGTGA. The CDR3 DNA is TGTGCCAGCAGCTTATCCGGGGCAGGAGGGGCCAACGTCCTGACTTTC. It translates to CASSLSGAGGANVLTF.

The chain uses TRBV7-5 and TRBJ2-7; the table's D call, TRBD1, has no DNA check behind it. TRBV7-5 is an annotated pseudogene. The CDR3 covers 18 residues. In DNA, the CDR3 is TGTGCCAGAAGCTTATGGGGGACCCTACTGACAGGGTATCAGGGGCAGTACTTC. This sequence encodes CARSLWGTLLTGYQGQYF.

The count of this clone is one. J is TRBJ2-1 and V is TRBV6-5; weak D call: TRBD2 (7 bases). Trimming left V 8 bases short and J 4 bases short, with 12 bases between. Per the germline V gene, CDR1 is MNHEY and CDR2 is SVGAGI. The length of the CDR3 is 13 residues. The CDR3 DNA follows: TGTGCCAGCCGGGGGGCGCCTTACAATGAGCAGTTCTTC. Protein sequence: CASRGAPYNEQFF.

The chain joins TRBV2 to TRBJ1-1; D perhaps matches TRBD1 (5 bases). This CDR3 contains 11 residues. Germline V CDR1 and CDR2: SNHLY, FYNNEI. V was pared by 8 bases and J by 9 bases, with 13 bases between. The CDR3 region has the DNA TGTGCCAGCTGGGGGGGGGTAAAAGCTTTCTTT. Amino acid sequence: CASWGGVKAFF.

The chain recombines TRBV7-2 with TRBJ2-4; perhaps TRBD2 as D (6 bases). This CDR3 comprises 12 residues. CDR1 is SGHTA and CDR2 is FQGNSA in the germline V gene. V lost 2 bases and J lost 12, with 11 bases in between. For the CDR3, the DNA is TGTGCCAGCAGCTTACCTCGGGGGAATCAGTACTTC. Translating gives CASSLPRGNQYF.

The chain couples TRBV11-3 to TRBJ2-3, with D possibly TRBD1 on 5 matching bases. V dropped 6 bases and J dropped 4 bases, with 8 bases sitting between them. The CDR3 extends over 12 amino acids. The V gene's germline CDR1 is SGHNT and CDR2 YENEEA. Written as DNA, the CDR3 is TGTGCCAGCAGGGGGCTCGCAGATACGCAGTATTTT. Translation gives CASRGLADTQYF.

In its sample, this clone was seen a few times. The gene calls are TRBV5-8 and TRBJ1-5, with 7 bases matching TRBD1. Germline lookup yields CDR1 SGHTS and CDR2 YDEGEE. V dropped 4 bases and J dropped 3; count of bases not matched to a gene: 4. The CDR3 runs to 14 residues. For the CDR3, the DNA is TGTGCCAGCAGCAGGGGACAGTACAATCAGCCCCAGCATTTT. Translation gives CASSRGQYNQPQHF. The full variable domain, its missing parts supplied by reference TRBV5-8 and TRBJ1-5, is EAGVTQSPTHLIKTRGQQATLRCSPISGHTSVYWYQQALGLGLQFLLWYDEGEERNRGNFPPRFSGRQFPNYSSELNVNALELEDSALYLCASSRGQYNQPQHFGDGTRLSIL.

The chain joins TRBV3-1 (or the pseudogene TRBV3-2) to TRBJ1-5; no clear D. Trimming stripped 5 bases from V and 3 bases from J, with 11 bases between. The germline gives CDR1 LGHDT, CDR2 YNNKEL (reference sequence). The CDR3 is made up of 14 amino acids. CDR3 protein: CASSRPGNNQPQHF. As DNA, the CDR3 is TGTGCCAGCAGCAGACCCGGGAACAATCAGCCCCAGCATTTT.

The CDR3 nucleotides read TGTGCCAGCAGCCCCCCAGGGGGCGGCGAGACCCAGTACTTC. As protein: CASSPPGGGETQYF. The V call is TRBV7-9, the J call TRBJ2-5; 8 positions agree with TRBD1. V shed 5 bases, J shed 5 bases, and the junction held 7 bases outside the gene matches. The CDR3 is 14 residues long. Germline lookup yields CDR1 SEHNR and CDR2 FQNEAQ (reference sequence).

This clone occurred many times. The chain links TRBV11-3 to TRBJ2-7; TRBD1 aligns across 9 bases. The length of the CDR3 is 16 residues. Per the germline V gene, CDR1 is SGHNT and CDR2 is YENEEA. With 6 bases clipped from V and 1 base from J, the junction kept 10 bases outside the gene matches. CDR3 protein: CASRYTGTGSSYEQYF. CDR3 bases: TGTGCCAGCAGATACACCGGGACAGGGAGTTCCTACGAGCAGTACTTC.